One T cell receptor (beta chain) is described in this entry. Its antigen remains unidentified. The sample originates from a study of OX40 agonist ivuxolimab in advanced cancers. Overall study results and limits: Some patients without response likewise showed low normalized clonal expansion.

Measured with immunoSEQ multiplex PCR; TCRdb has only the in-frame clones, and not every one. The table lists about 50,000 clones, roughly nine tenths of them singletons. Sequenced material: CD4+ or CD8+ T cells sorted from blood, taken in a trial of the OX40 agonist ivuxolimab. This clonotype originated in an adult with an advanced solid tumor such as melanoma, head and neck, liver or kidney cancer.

DNA for the CDR3: TGTGCCAGCAGCCCCGGTACTAGCGCCTACAATGAGCAGTTCTTC. This codes for CASSPGTSAYNEQFF. The rearrangement links TRBV7-8 to TRBJ2-1; the match to TRBD2 covers 7 bases. After removal of 5 bases from V and 2 bases from J, the junction contained 6 bases not matched to a gene. CDR3 size: 15 residues. Germline CDR1 SGHVS, CDR2 FQNEAQ.